The 29 T cell receptor beta chains presented below share a single source sample, sequenced in a study of CD4 T cells in relation to SARS-CoV-2 and coronaviruses. The antigens for these receptors are not known. Some clones are missing from TCRdb's copy, which holds only in-frame ones; the method was immunoSEQ multiplex PCR. The table has about 43,000 clones, approximately 80% seen once. The sample consisted of naive CD4+ T cells from PBMCs, cultured in vitro. As for subset: naive CD4+ T cells isolated by negative enrichment. These receptors all stem from an adult with COVID-19.

The rearrangement links TRBV13 to TRBJ2-7; TRBD2 matches 8 bases. With 2 bases clipped from V and 5 bases from J, the junction kept 5 bases outside the gene matches. CDR1 and CDR2 from the germline V gene are PRHDT and FYEKMQ (reference sequence). The CDR3 runs to 14 residues. The CDR3, as DNA: TGTGCCAGCAGCTTACTAGCGGGTGTAAACGAGCAGTACTTC. Translation gives CASSLLAGVNEQYF.

This clone was counted between two and nine times. The rearrangement joins TRBV11-2 to TRBJ2-7, with D perhaps given as TRBD1 or TRBD2 (5 bases each). V was shortened by 4 bases and J by 2 bases, with 12 bases between the two germline ends. This CDR3 is built from 14 residues. Germline values: CDR1 SGHAT, CDR2 FQNNGV. The CDR3 sequence: CASSSTGGAYEQYF. CDR3 coding DNA: TGTGCCAGCAGCTCAACAGGAGGCGCCTACGAGCAGTACTTC.

The chain has TRBV28 and TRBJ1-2; TRBD1 might be the D (5 bases). V was cut by 2 bases and J by 4 bases, with 17 bases left in between. The length of the CDR3 is 16 residues. Per germline, CDR1 MDHEN and CDR2 SYDVKM. This CDR3 is CASSLRNPGQSYGYTF. In DNA, the CDR3 is TGTGCCAGCAGTTTACGCAACCCGGGGCAGTCCTATGGCTACACCTTC.

The rearrangement uses TRBV7-6 and TRBJ2-2, with 9 bases that match TRBD2. The V gene end was trimmed by 3 bases and the J gene end by 0 bases; junction bases not matched to a gene: 5. The CDR3 is 17 amino acids. Germline V CDR1 and CDR2: SGHVS, FNYEAQ. CDR3 in DNA: TGTGCCAGCAGCTTGGTTGCGGGAGGGTCGAACACCGGGGAGCTGTTTTTT. The encoded protein is CASSLVAGGSNTGELFF.

This clone has a handful of counts. The chain links TRBV7-6 to TRBJ1-6, with D possibly being TRBD1 (5 bases). V was shortened by 0 bases and J by 8 bases, with 14 bases between the two germline ends. Per germline, CDR1 SGHVS and CDR2 FNYEAQ. The CDR3 contains 16 residues. CDR3 nucleotides: TGTGCCAGCAGCTTAGCGAGGCGGGGCGGGTATTCACCCCTCCACTTT. It yields the protein CASSLARRGGYSPLHF. Using reference TRBV7-6 and TRBJ1-6 for the parts outside the CDR3, the full variable domain is GAGVSQSPRYKVTKRGQDVALRCDPISGHVSLYWYRQALGQGPEFLTYFNYEAQQDKSGLPNDRFSAERPEGSISTLTIQRTEQRDSAMYRCASSLARRGGYSPLHFGNGTRLTVT.

A single count supports this clone. The chain joins TRBV24-1 to TRBJ2-1; 9 nucleotides align to TRBD1. Germline V lookup: CDR1 KGHDR, CDR2 SFDVKD. V gave up 2 bases and J gave up 9 bases; unmatched junction bases: 7. The CDR3 runs 15 residues. CDR3 amino acids: CATSDSGQGVGEQFF. The DNA for the CDR3 is TGTGCCACCAGTGATTCGGGACAGGGAGTCGGTGAGCAGTTCTTC.

This chain uses TRBV6-5 with TRBJ2-3; 7 bases map to TRBD2. V was pared by 2 bases and J by 14 bases, with 7 bases of the junction left unmatched. Germline V gives CDR1 MNHEY, CDR2 SVGAGI. The CDR3 is made up of 12 amino acids. In DNA form, the CDR3 reads TGTGCCAGCAGTTACGGGCGGGAGAGGCTGTATTTT. This translates into CASSYGRERLYF.

The chain is built from TRBV7-2 and TRBJ2-7; 13 bases fit TRBD2. The CDR3 runs 14 residues. V shed 10 bases and J 6 bases; nucleotides not matched to a gene: 9. CDR1 and CDR2 (germline): SGHTA, FQGNSA. In nucleotides, the CDR3 is TGTGCCACCGGACTAGCGGGAGCTCCCCTCGAGCAGTACTTC. Translated: CATGLAGAPLEQYF.

The chain combines TRBV28 with TRBJ1-1; no firm D call. Per the germline V gene, CDR1 is MDHEN and CDR2 is SYDVKM. CDR3 length equals 13 residues. Trimming pared 7 bases from V and 1 base from J, leaving 10 bases between. CDR3 in DNA: TGTGCCAGCACGGCGTATCGGAACACTGAAGCTTTCTTT. Its protein product is CASTAYRNTEAFF.

This clone showed up just once. V and J are TRBV4-1 and TRBJ1-2, with D uncertain. Trimming stripped 4 bases from V and 2 bases from J, with 8 bases between. Germline-derived CDR1 and CDR2 are MGHRA and YSYEKL. The CDR3 contains 13 residues. CDR3 DNA sequence: TGCGCCAGCAGCCTCGACACAAACTATGGCTACACCTTC. It encodes CASSLDTNYGYTF.

V and J are TRBV28 and TRBJ2-5; 9 bases agree with TRBD1. The germline V gene encodes CDR1 MDHEN and CDR2 SYDVKM. The J segment lost 2 bases and the V segment lost 8 bases, leaving 6 bases of the junction unmatched. CDR3 length: 14 amino acids. CDR3 nucleotides: TGTGCCAGCCAGACAGGGGGGGGTCAAGAGACCCAGTACTTC. It specifies CASQTGGGQETQYF.

This clone was counted once. The rearrangement joins TRBV12-3 or TRBV12-4 to TRBJ1-6, with D unclear. Deletions cut 5 bases from V and 8 bases from J, with 7 bases between. This CDR3 region has 12 residues. This CDR3 reads CASSRSDSPLHF. As DNA, the CDR3 is TGTGCCAGCAGTCGCTCAGATTCACCCCTCCACTTT.

The chain combines TRBV24-1 with TRBJ1-5; D uncertain. Trimming took off 4 bases at V and 0 bases at J, with 9 bases between the two ends. CDR1 KGHDR and CDR2 SFDVKD come from the germline V gene. This CDR3 has 15 residues. CDR3 DNA: TGTGCCACCAGTGAAGGAGGGCGTAGCAATCAGCCCCAGCATTTT. Its protein product is CATSEGGRSNQPQHF.

The chain uses TRBV19 and TRBJ1-4; 7 nucleotides align to TRBD1. The CDR3 covers 15 residues. The V and J ends lost 7 bases and 6 bases, in that order; junction bases with no gene match: 11. The germline gives CDR1 LNHDA, CDR2 SQIVND (reference sequence). CDR3 region: CASTATTGYYEKLFF. In DNA, the CDR3 is TGTGCCAGTACTGCGACGACAGGGTACTATGAAAAACTGTTTTTT.

This clone was observed once. The chain uses TRBV5-4 and TRBJ2-3; 7 bases are a match to TRBD2. The CDR3 length is 15 residues. The germline V gene encodes CDR1 SGHNT and CDR2 YYREEE (reference sequence). After removal of 3 bases from V and 5 bases from J, the junction contained 9 bases not matched to a gene. This CDR3 is CASSYRLRERDTQYF. The CDR3 DNA reads as TGTGCCAGCAGCTACCGATTGCGGGAGAGAGATACGCAGTATTTT.

The chain couples TRBV2 to TRBJ2-5; 8 bases are shared with TRBD1. The germline V gene has CDR1 SNHLY and CDR2 FYNNEI. After removal of 3 bases from V and 2 bases from J, the junction contained 2 bases not matched to a gene. The CDR3 has 14 residues. CDR3 region: CASSEGQVQETQYF. The CDR3 nucleotides are TGTGCCAGCAGTGAGGGACAGGTTCAAGAGACCCAGTACTTC.

The chain carries TRBV28 and TRBJ1-6; D is uncertain. This CDR3 comprises 12 residues. V was pared by 3 bases and J by 10 bases, with 7 bases between. Germline V gene data show CDR1 as MDHEN and CDR2 as SYDVKM. The chain's CDR3 is CASSFLDSPLHF. The CDR3 bases are TGTGCCAGCAGTTTCTTAGACTCACCCCTCCACTTT.

This clone was observed a few times. The rearrangement uses TRBV5-6 and TRBJ1-2, with TRBD1 matching 10 bases. V dropped 3 bases and J dropped 6; count of bases not matched to a gene: 8. Germline CDR1 is SGHDT and CDR2 is YYEEEE. This CDR3 comprises 15 residues. The CDR3: CASSSSRDRGHGYTF. For the CDR3, the DNA is TGTGCCAGCAGCTCTTCCCGGGACAGGGGACATGGCTACACCTTC.

This sequence joins TRBV7-8 and TRBJ1-2; the D is unclear. The V gene's germline CDR1 is SGHVS and CDR2 FQNEAQ. V lost 4 bases and J lost 5, with 17 bases in between. The CDR3 runs 15 residues. CDR3 coding DNA: TGTGCCAGCAGCTCCGGGAGACTGAAAGGATATGGCTACACCTTC. This gives the protein CASSSGRLKGYGYTF.

The V call is TRBV7-9, the J call TRBJ2-7, with D uncertain. V dropped 5 bases and J dropped 0 bases, with 5 bases sitting between them. Per the germline V gene, CDR1 is SEHNR and CDR2 is FQNEAQ (reference sequence). This CDR3 comprises 12 residues. The CDR3 DNA reads as TGTGCCAGCAGCCCGAGCTCCTACGAGCAGTACTTC. Translating it yields CASSPSSYEQYF.

This clone was detected a few times. The chain employs TRBV5-1 and TRBJ1-6, with D tentatively TRBD1 (5 bases). The germline gives CDR1 SGHRS, CDR2 YFSETQ. V dropped 3 bases and J dropped 11 bases, with 15 bases sitting between them. The CDR3 loop spans 14 amino acids. For the CDR3, the DNA is TGCGCCAGCAGCTCCGGACACTCGGTCCCACCCCTCCACTTT. Translated: CASSSGHSVPPLHF.

The chain recombines TRBV27 with TRBJ1-4, with D tentatively TRBD1 (6 bases). This CDR3 is 15 amino acids long. Trimming removed 6 bases from V and 3 bases from J, with 14 bases in between. Germline V gives CDR1 MNHEY, CDR2 SMNVEV (reference sequence). The CDR3 sequence: CASRLQGNSNEKLFF. The CDR3 DNA reads TGTGCCAGCAGGTTACAGGGTAATTCTAATGAAAAACTGTTTTTT.

This chain uses TRBV5-1 with TRBJ1-1, with TRBD1 identical over 8 bases. The CDR3 is 13 amino acids. V lost 0 bases and J lost 10; bases outside the gene matches: 5. Germline V gene lookup returns CDR1 SGHRS and CDR2 YFSETQ. The CDR3 sequence: CASSLGPGGRAFF. DNA of the CDR3: TGCGCCAGCAGCTTGGGGCCAGGGGGCCGAGCTTTCTTT.

The chain has TRBV2 and TRBJ2-3, with 12 bases matching TRBD2. The CDR3 runs 15 residues. The V and J ends lost 8 bases and 6 bases, in that order; junction bases with no gene match: 9. Germline loops: CDR1 SNHLY, CDR2 FYNNEI. The CDR3 protein is CASLRTSGIGDTQYF. CDR3 DNA: TGTGCCAGCCTGCGGACTAGCGGGATCGGGGATACGCAGTATTTT.

The chain has TRBV5-1 and TRBJ2-1, with TRBD2 matching over 7 bases. The V gene's germline CDR1 is SGHRS and CDR2 YFSETQ. The junction had 12 bases not matched to a gene; V was cut back by 4 bases and J by 5 bases. The CDR3 consists of 16 residues. The CDR3 loop is CASSPSEGGHHNEQFF. In nucleotides, the CDR3 is TGCGCCAGCAGCCCTTCTGAGGGAGGGCACCACAATGAGCAGTTCTTC.

In its sample, this clone was seen a few times. The CDR3 protein is CASSEIWGNSPLHF. CDR3 coding DNA: TGTGCCAGCAGTGAAATCTGGGGAAATTCACCCCTCCACTTT. The genes are TRBV6-1 and TRBJ1-6; D is ambiguous. Trimming cost V 2 bases and J 7 bases, with 9 bases left between them. Looked up from germline, CDR1 is MNHNS and CDR2 is SASEGT. The CDR3 loop spans 14 amino acids.

The count of this clone is one. V usage is TRBV7-2 and J usage is TRBJ2-1, with 7 bases aligning to TRBD1. Per the germline V gene, CDR1 is SGHTA and CDR2 is FQGNSA. The CDR3 runs to 13 residues. The trim removed 5 bases at V and 10 bases at J, leaving 8 bases unmatched. CDR3 protein: CASSPGDSDEQFF. In nucleotides, the CDR3 is TGTGCCAGCAGCCCCGGGGACAGTGACGAGCAGTTCTTC.

The J gene is TRBJ2-4, the V gene TRBV9; TRBD1 matches at 10 bases. V lost 0 bases to trimming and J lost 1 base; unmatched junction nucleotides: 7. The CDR3 sequence is 18 residues long. Germline CDR1 reads SGDLS; CDR2 reads YYNGEE. The CDR3 DNA reads TGTGCCAGCAGCGTAGGGGGGGGGACAGGGGTGGCCAAAAACATTCAGTACTTC. This sequence encodes CASSVGGGTGVAKNIQYF. The whole variable domain, remainder taken from reference TRBV9 and TRBJ2-4, is DSGVTQTPKHLITATGQRVTLRCSPRSGDLSVYWYQQSLDQGLQFLIQYYNGEERAKGNILERFSAQQFPDLHSELNLSSLELGDSALYFCASSVGGGTGVAKNIQYFGAGTRLSVL.

The chain joins TRBV29-1 to TRBJ1-1, with D perhaps matching TRBD1 (6 bases). The CDR3 is made up of 12 amino acids. Trimming shortened V by 0 bases and J by 4 bases, and 6 bases separated the two germline ends. CDR1 and CDR2 (germline): SQVTM, ANQGSEA. The CDR3 DNA sequence: TGCAGCGTTGAAGAGGGGGCCACTGAAGCTTTCTTT. Translating it yields CSVEEGATEAFF.